The 4 T cell receptor beta chains below were found in one sample sequenced in a study of T cells after yellow fever vaccination. MiXCR was run by TCRdb on the 5' RACE reads, yielding one entry per CDR3 protein. This sample has 500,000 to 650,000 distinct CDR3 sequences; approximately 16% occur once, and the top ten carry approximately 15%. The sequences come from PBMCs, collected 5 to 6 days after the first yellow fever vaccination. Every receptor here comes from a man between 18 and 29 years old who received the YFV17D yellow fever vaccine.

This clonotype was seen only a few times. The rearrangement joins TRBV6-1 to TRBJ1-1, with D unclear. The CDR3 runs to 15 residues. Trimming removed 6 bases from V and 1 base from J, with 15 bases in between. Germline V gene sequence: CDR1 MNHNS, CDR2 SASEGT. The CDR3 loop is CASRVRLEKNTEAFF. The CDR3 DNA follows: TGTGCCAGCAGGGTCCGGTTGGAGAAGAACACTGAAGCTTTCTTT.

The chain carries TRBV19 and TRBJ1-2; D is uncertain. Germline V lookup: CDR1 LNHDA, CDR2 SQIVND (reference sequence). CDR3 length: 13 residues. The V end lost 8 bases, the J end lost 1 base, and 11 bases lay between the germline ends. As DNA, the CDR3 is TGTGCCAGTCATACAGCTAATAACTATGGCTACACCTTC. This codes for CASHTANNYGYTF.

This clonotype showed up just a few times. This chain uses TRBV20-1 with TRBJ1-1; a possible D gene is TRBD1 (5 bases). CDR3 size: 17 residues. CDR1 and CDR2 (germline): DFQATT, SNEGSKA (reference sequence). V was clipped by 0 bases and J by 4 bases, with 21 bases between them. The CDR3 is CSARDPLSGTLGTEAFF. CDR3 in DNA: TGCAGTGCTAGAGATCCGCTTTCGGGGACCCTCGGCACTGAAGCTTTCTTT.

This clonotype was detected only a few times. This rearrangement joins TRBV6-5 to TRBJ2-3, with 10 bases that match TRBD1. J lost 5 bases, V lost 0 bases, and 5 bases had no gene match. Germline loops: CDR1 MNHEY, CDR2 SVGAGI. This CDR3 comprises 16 residues. The CDR3 region has the DNA TGTGCCAGCAGTTACTCGGGGACAGGGGTTGGAGATACGCAGTATTTT. It yields the protein CASSYSGTGVGDTQYF.